The 8 T cell receptor beta chains below come from one sample, sequenced in a study of beta chain features in type 1 diabetes. Expressed TCRB transcripts got sequenced, as all isolated RNA was reverse transcribed. TCRdb's copy holds only in-frame clones and misses some; the assay was immunoSEQ multiplex PCR. In the table there are hundreds of thousands of clones, about 32% of which are singletons. The sequencing sample was made of naive CD4+ T cells from blood. The source of these receptors is a man younger than 35 in good health.

This clone has only a few counts. CDR3 protein: CASRPYAYESSFAKNIQYF. The CDR3 region has the DNA TGTGCCAGCAGACCTTATGCATATGAGTCCTCCTTCGCCAAAAACATTCAGTACTTC. V usage is TRBV28 and J usage is TRBJ2-4; D is ambiguous. The CDR3 runs to 19 residues. V was cut by 6 bases and J by 1 base, with 25 bases left in between. Germline CDR1 is MDHEN and CDR2 is SYDVKM.

The table lists this clone with a few counts. The V and J genes are TRBV9 and TRBJ2-1; 9 bases are shared with TRBD2. Germline lookup yields CDR1 SGDLS and CDR2 YYNGEE. After removal of 0 bases from V and 9 bases from J, the junction contained 7 bases not matched to a gene. This CDR3 spans 15 amino acids. CDR3: CASSVVFSGSSEQFF. CDR3 DNA: TGTGCCAGCAGCGTAGTTTTTAGCGGGAGTAGTGAGCAGTTCTTC.

The chain has TRBV7-9 and TRBJ2-7; the match to TRBD1 covers 9 bases. V was clipped by 5 bases and J by 5 bases; unmatched bases: 10. The CDR3 is 15 residues long. Per the germline V gene, CDR1 is SEHNR and CDR2 is FQNEAQ (reference sequence). This CDR3 is CASSGAQGARNEQYF. The CDR3 DNA reads TGTGCCAGCAGCGGGGCACAGGGGGCTCGAAACGAGCAGTACTTC.

The chain joins TRBV10-3 to TRBJ1-4; 9 bases map to TRBD1. Germline lookup yields CDR1 ENHRY and CDR2 SYGVKD. This CDR3 is 13 amino acids long. Losses at the gene ends were 11 bases for V and 2 bases for J; bases not matched to a gene: 3. The CDR3 sequence is CAVGQGTNEKLFF. CDR3 DNA sequence: TGTGCCGTTGGACAGGGGACTAATGAAAAACTGTTTTTT.

This clone has a handful of counts. V gene TRBV15 combines with J gene TRBJ2-1; weak D call: TRBD2 (6 bases). V lost 4 bases to trimming and J lost 9 bases, with 13 bases between them. The germline gives CDR1 LNHNV, CDR2 YYDKDF (reference sequence). The CDR3 is made up of 13 amino acids. This chain's CDR3 is CATSTTSKGEQFF. In nucleotides, the CDR3 is TGTGCCACCAGCACTACTAGCAAAGGTGAGCAGTTCTTC.

A few counts support this clone. The chain recombines TRBV30 with TRBJ2-2, with D perhaps matching TRBD1 (5 bases). CDR1 is GTSNPN, CDR2 SVGIG, per germline (reference sequence). This CDR3 is built from 13 residues. The V and J ends lost 3 bases and 7 bases respectively, with 12 bases between them. The CDR3 nucleotides read TGTGCCTGGAGACAGGCCGTGGTCGGGGAGCTGTTTTTT. Protein: CAWRQAVVGELFF.

This clone has more than one count but fewer than ten. The rearrangement joins TRBV29-1 to TRBJ1-4, with TRBD1 matching over 7 bases. This CDR3 is 14 amino acids long. Germline V gene data show CDR1 as SQVTM and CDR2 as ANQGSEA. V was clipped by 5 bases and J by 0 bases; unmatched bases: 3. CDR3 in amino acids: CSVFTGATNEKLFF. The DNA for the CDR3 is TGCAGCGTTTTTACAGGGGCAACTAATGAAAAACTGTTTTTT.

The table lists this clone with a few counts. The chain links TRBV10-3 to TRBJ2-6; TRBD2 agrees at 8 bases. The germline CDR1 and CDR2 sequences are ENHRY and SYGVKD. The CDR3 totals 17 residues. V was pared by 9 bases and J by 1 base, with 11 bases of the junction left unmatched. The CDR3 DNA reads TGTGCCATTAGCGGGACAAAACTAAAGTCTGGGGCCAACGTCCTGACTTTC. Encoded protein: CAISGTKLKSGANVLTF.